This TCR beta chain was retrieved from a study of molecular identifiers for immune sequencing clone quantification (dated by TCRdb to 2016 to 2018). Context from the whole study: For a replicate experiment, RNA from about 21,000 or 97,000 naive CD8 T cells was divided into five aliquots, of which four were sequenced. This methods study benchmarked molecular-identifier clustering-based TCR repertoire sequencing (MIDCIRS) and TCR RNA copy counting, using CD8 T cells to do so.

Library generation was performed with PCR. Sequencing used a NextSeq 500. Bulk TCR libraries were generated as previously described, with the TCR primers listed in Table S5 used. The Qiagen AllPrep DNA/RNA kit was used to purify total RNA. Before analysis, reads from multiple sequencing runs of the same library were pooled. As for how the authors treated the data: Reads were retained only if the reads had an exact TCR constant sequence, and the retained reads were trimmed to 150 nt and grouped according to their 12-nt molecular barcodes. Reads within each barcode group were sub-clustered using a 15% Levenshtein threshold, and quality-weighted consensus sequences were constructed for each RNA molecule. Non-functional sequences were removed, as were lower-count sequences one edit away from another. Based on fitting two negative binomial distributions, any barcode sub-cluster with under 20% of the maximum read count was discarded. Using fastp trimming at Q25 and MiXCR clonotype assembly, TCRdb reanalyzed the public sequencing data and kept in-frame beta chains. Merged by CDR3 protein, the rows form single entries marked with the most common genes and DNA. The V and J calls and clone size are TCRdb's, not the authors'. Counted in this sample were approximately 320,000 distinct CDR3 sequences; over 20% of them appeared once. Jointly, the top ten make up about 0.71% of the sample.

V loses 0 bases at its end and J loses 1 base; junction bases beyond the gene matches: 3. Including the terminal cysteine and phenylalanine, the CDR3 comprises 17 residues. Just CDR3 DNA is preserved here, 51 bases in frame from base 1. CDR1 MGHRA and CDR2 YSYEKL are derived from the germline V gene. In its sample, this clonotype was seen a few times. The specificity of this receptor is unknown. Qualities for individual bases were not recorded, and no much larger clone is one base off. The paper's findings and limits, for the study overall: In CMV-specific effector cells, clones with more than 20 RNA copies accounted for over 97% of molecules, whereas in naive cells such clones accounted for under 1%. Spiked-in Jurkat TCR RNA equal to a single cell's worth was reported to be detectable even within 1,100,000 naive CD8 T cells. About 3.1 recovered TCR RNA copies per cell were obtained by modeling, versus roughly 10 by digital PCR, implying a capture efficiency of around 28%. Spiked-in Jurkat TCR RNA (about ten copies' worth), which is not part of the donor repertoire, was contained in the naive libraries. The sizes of highly expanded clones could end up underestimated when identical TCR molecules share a barcode. When barcode sub-clustering was omitted, TCR diversity was inflated by chimeric consensus sequences, with chimeras reaching as high as 47%.

Naive CD8 T cell libraries were made from approximately 20,000 to 1,000,000 sorted cells using 10%, 30% or 50% of purified RNA. Naive CD8 T cells were FACS-sorted as CD8+CD4-CCR7+CD45RA+ on a BD FACSAria II into RLT Plus buffer. To test detection sensitivity, Jurkat RNA equal to ten TCR copies was added to samples of about 20,000-1,000,000 naive CD8 T cells. CD8 T cells were enriched using RosetteSep CD8+ T Cell Enrichment Cocktail and Ficoll-Paque, and the enriched cells then underwent ACK red cell lysis. The specimen was naive CD8+ T cells from blood, with Jurkat cell RNA spiked in. The cell subset or site label corresponds to: FACS-sorted CD8+CD4-CCR7+CD45RA+ naive T cells. The sequence came from a human donor in good health. Some libraries in this study had Jurkat cell RNA spiked in. The chain is assembled from TRBV4-1 and TRBJ1-6, with 7 central nucleotides matching TRBD1. The encoded CDR3 is CASSQEDRLSYNSPLHF. The nucleotides read TGCGCCAGCAGCCAAGAGGACAGGTTGTCCTATAATTCACCCCTCCACTTT.